This entry lists 21 T cell receptor beta chains sequenced from one sample in a study of CD8+CD57+ T cells in acquired aplastic anemia. Individuals selected for sequencing had exhibited CD8+CD57+ cell expansion on flow cytometry. Genomic DNA provided the template from which TCR beta VDJ and CDR3 profiles were obtained. TCRdb re-derived calls from the reads in MiXCR, one entry per CDR3 protein. Counted here are under 200,000 distinct CDR3 sequences, more than 45% occurring once; the ten biggest clones make up around 9.7%. The sequenced sample was sorted CD4+, CD8+, or CD8+CD57+ T cells (not recorded which) from PBMCs. The receptors come from a human donor with aplastic anemia.

The chain links TRBV15 to TRBJ2-7, with TRBD1 matching 9 bases. The trim removed 3 bases at V and 6 bases at J, leaving 9 bases unmatched. CDR3 size: 15 residues. Germline V gene sequence: CDR1 LNHNV, CDR2 YYDKDF (reference sequence). CDR3 nucleotide sequence: TGTGCCACCAGCAGGACACCGGGACAGGGTTCCGAGCAGTACTTC. Its translation: CATSRTPGQGSEQYF. The full variable domain, rest sourced from reference TRBV15 and TRBJ2-7, is DAMVIQNPRYQVTQFGKPVTLSCSQTLNHNVMYWYQQKSSQAPKLLFHYYDKDFNNEADTPDNFQSRRPNTSFCFLDIRSPGLGDTAMYLCATSRTPGQGSEQYFGPGTRLTVT.

In this sample, this clonotype turned up once. A junction end diverges from the germline sequence, so it may reflect a read error. This chain joins TRBV10-1 and TRBJ2-1; 9 nucleotides agree with TRBD2. This CDR3 comprises 15 residues. The V gene's germline CDR1 is WNHNN and CDR2 SYGVQD (reference sequence). The CDR3 sequence is CASSESTSGGNEQLF. CDR3 bases: TGCGCCAGCAGTGAGTCGACTAGCGGAGGGAATGAGCAGCTCTTC.

The chain has TRBV7-2 and TRBJ2-2, with D unresolved. The length of the CDR3 is 13 residues. The germline V gene has CDR1 SGHTA and CDR2 FQGNSA. Here the CDR3 DNA reads TGTGCTAGCCGCGTGGCCGGCGGCGGGGAGCTGTTTTTT. Its translation: CASRVAGGGELFF. The full variable domain, with the rest looked up from reference TRBV7-2 and TRBJ2-2, is GAGVSQSPSNKVTEKGKDVELRCDPISGHTALYWYRQSLGQGLEFLIYFQGNSAPDKSGLPSDRFSAERTGGSVSTLTIQRTQQEDSAVYLCASRVAGGGELFFGEGSRLTVL.

The table lists this clonotype with a few counts. The chain combines TRBV15 with TRBJ1-2; 9 bases are shared with TRBD1. This CDR3 has 15 amino acids. Germline loops: CDR1 LNHNV, CDR2 YYDKDF (reference sequence). The J segment lost 7 bases and the V segment lost 2 bases, leaving 8 bases of the junction unmatched. The CDR3 sequence is CATSRPGQGYGGYTF. CDR3 DNA: TGTGCCACCAGCAGACCGGGACAGGGTTACGGTGGCTACACCTTC.

This clonotype was seen more than once but under ten times. The chain recombines TRBV2 with TRBJ2-7, with 8 bases fitting TRBD2. V lost 6 bases, J lost 5 bases, and 12 bases stayed unmatched. This CDR3 has 15 residues. Germline lookup yields CDR1 SNHLY and CDR2 FYNNEI. The CDR3 DNA sequence: TGTGCCAGCAGCGGACTAGCCTGGAGTGGCGACGAGCAGTACTTC. This sequence encodes CASSGLAWSGDEQYF.

With regard to this clonotype: A junction end diverges from the germline sequence, so it may reflect a read error. The gene calls are TRBV3-1 and TRBJ2-7; weak D call: TRBD2 (5 bases). The CDR3 consists of 12 residues. The germline gives CDR1 LGHDT, CDR2 YNNKEL (reference sequence). The CDR3 protein is CASSFNSRERYF. CDR3 DNA: TGTGCCAGCAGCTTCAACAGTAGGGAGCGGTACTTC.

This clonotype was counted at least ten times. The rearrangement joins TRBV4-1 to TRBJ1-2, with 9 bases fitting TRBD1. CDR1 and CDR2 (germline): MGHRA, YSYEKL. This CDR3 spans 15 amino acids. Trimming cost V 3 bases and J 5 bases; bases outside gene matches: 7. CDR3 DNA sequence: TGCGCCAGCAGCCAGGGACGGGACAGGGATTATGGCTACACCTTC. Protein: CASSQGRDRDYGYTF.

CDR3 amino acids: CSARDRGGTEAFF. The CDR3 nucleotides read TGCAGTGCTAGAGACAGGGGGGGGACTGAAGCTTTCTTT. The chain links TRBV20-1 to TRBJ1-1, with 7 bases matching TRBD1. This CDR3 spans 13 amino acids. V was clipped by 0 bases and J by 5 bases; unmatched bases: 3. Germline loops: CDR1 DFQATT, CDR2 SNEGSKA (reference sequence).

In its sample, this clonotype was seen many times. The CDR3 region has the DNA TGTGCCAGCAGCACGCTATTCACTGAAGCTTTCTTT. Amino acids: CASSTLFTEAFF. The chain recombines TRBV6-2 or TRBV6-3 with TRBJ1-1, with D uncertain. The CDR3 loop spans 12 amino acids. With 6 bases removed from V and 4 bases from J, the gap between germline ends came to 9 bases. The germline V gene has CDR1 MNHEY and CDR2 SVGEGT.

The chain uses TRBV19 and TRBJ1-2; possibly TRBD1 for D (5 bases). The CDR3 spans 15 residues. V was shortened by 3 bases and J by 7 bases, with 18 bases between the two germline ends. CDR1 is LNHDA and CDR2 is SQIVND in the germline V gene (reference sequence). The CDR3 nucleotides are TGTGCCAGTAGTATCTCCTCCAGGGACTTGGGTGGCTACACCTTC. Translating gives CASSISSRDLGGYTF.

This clonotype was detected ten times or more. The chain is built from TRBV7-9 and TRBJ1-5; D perhaps matches TRBD1 (5 bases). The germline gives CDR1 SEHNR, CDR2 FQNEAQ (reference sequence). CDR3 size: 14 residues. Trimming shortened V by 5 bases and J by 4 bases, and 12 bases separated the two germline ends. The CDR3 DNA sequence: TGTGCCAGCAGCCCCGACAGCCTTAATCAGCCCCAGCATTTT. Protein: CASSPDSLNQPQHF.

This clonotype has a count of ten or more. The chain uses TRBV4-3 and TRBJ1-2; no definite D call. Germline V gene sequence: CDR1 LGHNA, CDR2 YSLEER. Deletions cut 3 bases from V and 3 bases from J, with 11 bases between. This CDR3 is built from 14 residues. This chain's CDR3 is CASSHISTDYGYTF. The CDR3 DNA follows: TGCGCCAGCAGCCACATTTCTACAGACTATGGCTACACCTTC.

The V gene is TRBV19, the J gene TRBJ1-5; TRBD1 agrees at 8 bases. Germline-derived CDR1 and CDR2 are LNHDA and SQIVND (reference sequence). This CDR3 contains 14 residues. V gave up 7 bases and J gave up 4 bases; unmatched junction bases: 6. CDR3 amino acids: CASKGQGANQPQHF. CDR3 sequence (DNA): TGTGCCAGTAAGGGCCAGGGGGCGAATCAGCCCCAGCATTTT.

This clonotype appeared a single time. The chain joins TRBV2 to TRBJ2-3; 8 positions match TRBD1. The CDR3 has 15 residues. V shed 7 bases, J shed 3 bases, and the junction held 9 bases outside the gene matches. Looked up from germline, CDR1 is SNHLY and CDR2 is FYNNEI. CDR3 sequence reads: CASTKLTGVTDTQYF. The CDR3 coding sequence is TGTGCCAGCACCAAACTGACAGGGGTAACAGATACGCAGTATTTT.

This clonotype occurred many times. V is TRBV2 and J is TRBJ1-5; possibly TRBD1 for D (5 bases). The CDR3 is made up of 15 amino acids. Trimming took off 1 base at V and 6 bases at J, with 13 bases between the two ends. CDR1 and CDR2 (germline): SNHLY, FYNNEI. CDR3 residues: CASSEGRVRGQPQHF. CDR3 DNA: TGTGCCAGCAGTGAAGGAAGGGTGAGGGGTCAGCCCCAGCATTTT.

For the CDR3, the DNA is TGCAGTGCTAGGGCGACAGGGACTTCCTATGGCTACACCTTC. The encoded protein is CSARATGTSYGYTF. The rearrangement uses TRBV20-1 and TRBJ1-2; the match to TRBD1 covers 7 bases. The CDR3 loop spans 14 amino acids. The germline CDR1 and CDR2 sequences are DFQATT and SNEGSKA (reference sequence). The ends lost 3 bases at V and 4 bases at J; junction bases unmatched: 8.

This clonotype was found many times. The rearrangement uses TRBV20-1 and TRBJ2-2, with 7 bases that match TRBD1. The CDR3 loop spans 15 amino acids. The V segment lost 3 bases and the J segment 4 bases; nucleotides outside the gene matches: 8. CDR1 and CDR2 from the germline V gene are DFQATT and SNEGSKA (reference sequence). The CDR3 is CSARDPGGITGELFF. CDR3 nucleotides: TGCAGTGCTAGGGATCCAGGGGGAATCACCGGGGAGCTGTTTTTT.

This clonotype was found a few times. The CDR3 protein is CASRSSASGMNTEAFF. CDR3 coding DNA: TGTGCCAGCAGATCCAGCGCGTCAGGTATGAACACTGAAGCTTTCTTT. The chain joins TRBV7-6 to TRBJ1-1; the D is unclear. V was shortened by 6 bases and J by 0 bases, with 17 bases between the two germline ends. This CDR3 is 16 amino acids long. Germline V gives CDR1 SGHVS, CDR2 FNYEAQ.

In regard to this clonotype: One end of the junction fails to match germline, which may point to a read error. This chain's CDR3 is CASSLVTYGYTF. CDR3 nucleotide sequence: TGTGCCAGCAGCTTAGTAACTTATGGCTACACCTTC. V is TRBV12-3 or TRBV12-4 and J is TRBJ1-2; D not certain. There are 12 residues in the CDR3.

The rearrangement uses TRBV12-3 or TRBV12-4 and TRBJ2-5, with 7 bases that match TRBD1. V gave up 5 bases and J gave up 2 bases; unmatched junction bases: 5. The CDR3 loop spans 14 amino acids. Written as DNA, the CDR3 is TGTGCCAGCAGTGAAACGGGACAGCAAGAGACCCAGTACTTC. Protein product: CASSETGQQETQYF.

This clonotype came up many times. The gene calls are TRBV24-1 and TRBJ1-3; no clear D. This CDR3 spans 15 amino acids. With 3 bases removed from V and 0 bases from J, the gap between germline ends came to 8 bases. Germline-derived CDR1 and CDR2 are KGHDR and SFDVKD. Written as DNA, the CDR3 is TGTGCCACCAGTGATCCCCGGGACTCTGGAAACACCATATATTTT. As protein: CATSDPRDSGNTIYF.